This is a list of T cell receptor beta chains from one sample in a study of T-cell reconstitution after alpha-beta-depleted transplantation in children. TCRdb independently ran MiXCR on the PCR reads; one entry per CDR3 protein. The data contain around 530,000 distinct CDR3 sequences, approximately 32% of them singletons. The material sequenced was PBMCs from the stem cell graft donor, taken from the stem cell graft. The receptors originated from a human donor who donated a stem cell graft to a child with aplastic anemia. Both conserved end residues are part of each CDR3. Fields, in order: V gene, clone size, J gene, CDR3 length, D gene, CDR3 protein, CDR3 DNA. The D gene is left open where the match is weak. Size is omitted from some rows. Given values are once, few, many or a class for expanded clones.

V gene: TRBV29-1; clone size: many; J gene: TRBJ2-7; CDR3 length: 14; D gene: TRBD2; CDR3 protein: CSVGGGLDGYEQYF; CDR3 DNA: TGCAGCGTTGGGGGGGGACTAGATGGCTACGAGCAGTACTTC
V gene: TRBV20-1; clone size: NA; J gene: TRBJ1-1; CDR3 length: 15; D gene: NA; CDR3 protein: CSADKDGTVNTEAFF; CDR3 DNA: TGCAGTGCCGATAAGGACGGAACCGTTAACACTGAAGCTTTCTTT
V gene: TRBV12-3/TRBV12-4; clone size: NA; J gene: TRBJ1-5; CDR3 length: 18; D gene: TRBD1; CDR3 protein: CASSSTTAGQGRDQPQHF; CDR3 DNA: TGTGCCAGCAGTTCCACTACCGCCGGACAGGGTAGGGATCAGCCCCAGCATTTT
V gene: TRBV12-3/TRBV12-4; clone size: NA; J gene: TRBJ1-3; CDR3 length: 18; D gene: TRBD1; CDR3 protein: CASSRTGRRLSSGNTIYF; CDR3 DNA: TGTGCCAGCTCGCGGACAGGTCGCCGATTGAGCTCTGGAAACACCATATATTTT
V gene: TRBV12-3/TRBV12-4; clone size: few; J gene: TRBJ2-7; CDR3 length: 12; D gene: NA; CDR3 protein: CASSPTPYEQYF; CDR3 DNA: TGTGCCAGCAGTCCCACGCCCTACGAGCAGTACTTC
V gene: TRBV5-1; clone size: NA; J gene: TRBJ1-2; CDR3 length: 14; D gene: TRBD1; CDR3 protein: CASSLEGGTGIYTF; CDR3 DNA: TGCGCCAGCAGCTTGGAGGGCGGGACAGGAATCTACACCTTC
V gene: TRBV7-2; clone size: NA; J gene: TRBJ2-7; CDR3 length: 14; D gene: NA; CDR3 protein: CASSPSTATYEQYF; CDR3 DNA: TGTGCCAGCAGCCCGTCGACCGCAACCTACGAGCAGTACTTC
V gene: TRBV3-1; clone size: NA; J gene: TRBJ1-4; CDR3 length: 13; D gene: NA; CDR3 protein: CASSPYRGEKLFF; CDR3 DNA: TGTGCCAGCAGCCCCTATAGGGGTGAAAAACTGTTTTTT
V gene: TRBV29-1; clone size: few; J gene: TRBJ1-2; CDR3 length: 11; D gene: NA; CDR3 protein: CSVDRSLGYTF; CDR3 DNA: TGCAGCGTTGATCGATCGCTTGGCTACACCTTC
V gene: TRBV6-1; clone size: NA; J gene: TRBJ2-6; CDR3 length: 14; D gene: NA; CDR3 protein: CASSVTAGANVLTF; CDR3 DNA: TGTGCCAGCAGCGTAACGGCTGGGGCCAACGTCCTGACTTTC
V gene: TRBV6-2/TRBV6-3; clone size: NA; J gene: TRBJ1-2; CDR3 length: 11; D gene: NA; CDR3 protein: CASSWTDGYTF; CDR3 DNA: TGTGCCAGCAGTTGGACAGATGGCTACACCTTC
V gene: TRBV5-6; clone size: few; J gene: TRBJ2-3; CDR3 length: 15; D gene: NA; CDR3 protein: CASSTLQKTTDTQYF; CDR3 DNA: TGTGCCAGCAGCACCTTACAGAAGACCACAGATACGCAGTATTTT
V gene: TRBV12-3/TRBV12-4; clone size: NA; J gene: TRBJ2-5; CDR3 length: 13; D gene: TRBD1; CDR3 protein: CASRVEGAETQYF; CDR3 DNA: TGTGCCAGCAGAGTAGAGGGGGCAGAGACCCAGTACTTC
V gene: TRBV9; clone size: NA; J gene: TRBJ2-1; CDR3 length: 17; D gene: TRBD1; CDR3 protein: CASSPFEVGQTYNEQFF; CDR3 DNA: TGTGCCAGCAGCCCTTTCGAGGTGGGACAGACCTACAATGAGCAGTTCTTC
V gene: TRBV7-9; clone size: few; J gene: TRBJ2-7; CDR3 length: 14; D gene: TRBD1; CDR3 protein: CASSLTRQGSEQYF; CDR3 DNA: TGTGCCAGCAGCTTAACCCGACAGGGCTCCGAGCAGTACTTC
V gene: TRBV19; clone size: NA; J gene: TRBJ2-5; CDR3 length: 15; D gene: NA; CDR3 protein: CASSILQGLRETQYF; CDR3 DNA: TGTGCCAGTAGTATTTTACAGGGCCTCCGTGAGACCCAGTACTTC
V gene: TRBV4-3; clone size: few; J gene: TRBJ2-3; CDR3 length: 16; D gene: NA; CDR3 protein: CASSQENAISTDTQYF; CDR3 DNA: TGCGCCAGCAGCCAAGAAAACGCCATTAGCACAGATACGCAGTATTTT
V gene: TRBV10-1; clone size: NA; J gene: TRBJ2-1; CDR3 length: 13; D gene: NA; CDR3 protein: CASSGGHYNEQFF; CDR3 DNA: TGCGCCAGCAGTGGCGGACACTACAATGAGCAGTTCTTC
V gene: TRBV6-1; clone size: NA; J gene: TRBJ2-1; CDR3 length: 14; D gene: NA; CDR3 protein: CASRVNTRDNEQFF; CDR3 DNA: TGTGCCAGCAGAGTTAATACTAGGGACAATGAGCAGTTCTTC
V gene: TRBV29-1; clone size: NA; J gene: TRBJ1-1; CDR3 length: 15; D gene: NA; CDR3 protein: CSVDRGHGMDTEAFF; CDR3 DNA: TGCAGCGTTGACCGAGGGCATGGGATGGACACTGAAGCTTTCTTT
V gene: TRBV6-2/TRBV6-3; clone size: NA; J gene: TRBJ2-7; CDR3 length: 16; D gene: TRBD2; CDR3 protein: CASSPESGRDFYEQYF; CDR3 DNA: TGTGCCAGCAGCCCAGAGAGCGGGAGGGACTTCTACGAGCAGTACTTC
V gene: TRBV28; clone size: once; J gene: TRBJ1-5; CDR3 length: 13; D gene: NA; CDR3 protein: CASTGPSGQPQHF; CDR3 DNA: TGTGCCAGCACTGGACCGAGTGGGCAGCCCCAGCATTTT
V gene: TRBV5-6; clone size: NA; J gene: TRBJ1-1; CDR3 length: 14; D gene: TRBD1; CDR3 protein: CASSQVEGAPEAFF; CDR3 DNA: TGTGCCAGCAGTCAGGTAGAGGGGGCCCCTGAAGCTTTCTTT
V gene: TRBV7-2; clone size: NA; J gene: TRBJ1-2; CDR3 length: 13; D gene: NA; CDR3 protein: CASSLQASDGYTF; CDR3 DNA: TGTGCCAGCAGCTTACAGGCGTCTGATGGCTACACCTTC
V gene: TRBV4-2; clone size: few; J gene: TRBJ1-2; CDR3 length: 15; D gene: NA; CDR3 protein: CASSQEWRDLSGYTF; CDR3 DNA: TGTGCCAGCAGCCAAGAATGGAGGGACCTCTCTGGCTACACCTTC
V gene: TRBV7-3; clone size: few; J gene: TRBJ2-5; CDR3 length: 18; D gene: NA; CDR3 protein: CASSPLGGVRRAQETQYF; CDR3 DNA: TGTGCCAGCAGCCCCCTAGGAGGAGTCCGAAGGGCCCAAGAGACCCAGTACTTC
V gene: TRBV5-1; clone size: NA; J gene: TRBJ1-1; CDR3 length: 15; D gene: TRBD1; CDR3 protein: CASSVTQGAGTEAFF; CDR3 DNA: TGCGCCAGCAGCGTTACCCAGGGGGCAGGCACTGAAGCTTTCTTT
V gene: TRBV6-1; clone size: NA; J gene: TRBJ2-7; CDR3 length: 13; D gene: TRBD1; CDR3 protein: CSTGGGLSYEQYF; CDR3 DNA: TGTTCCACAGGGGGTGGACTCTCCTACGAGCAGTACTTC
V gene: TRBV7-6; clone size: NA; J gene: TRBJ2-7; CDR3 length: 13; D gene: NA; CDR3 protein: CASSFAITWEQYF; CDR3 DNA: TGTGCCAGCAGCTTCGCGATCACGTGGGAGCAGTACTTC
V gene: TRBV7-7; clone size: few; J gene: TRBJ2-7; CDR3 length: 13; D gene: NA; CDR3 protein: CASTGQPPYEQYF; CDR3 DNA: TGTGCCAGCACCGGACAGCCGCCCTACGAGCAGTACTTC
V gene: TRBV27; clone size: NA; J gene: TRBJ2-3; CDR3 length: 14; D gene: TRBD1; CDR3 protein: CASSSGQGTVTQYF; CDR3 DNA: TGTGCCAGCAGTTCAGGACAGGGGACCGTTACGCAGTATTTT
V gene: TRBV11-1; clone size: NA; J gene: TRBJ2-6; CDR3 length: 20; D gene: NA; CDR3 protein: CAGPSRAVPSGFSGANVLTF; CDR3 DNA: TGTGCCGGCCCCTCACGGGCGGTCCCAAGCGGGTTCTCTGGGGCCAACGTCCTGACTTTC
V gene: TRBV6-1; clone size: NA; J gene: TRBJ1-3; CDR3 length: 13; D gene: NA; CDR3 protein: CASIAGLGNTIYF; CDR3 DNA: TGTGCCAGCATCGCGGGGCTTGGAAACACCATATATTTT
V gene: TRBV20-1; clone size: NA; J gene: TRBJ1-1; CDR3 length: 14; D gene: NA; CDR3 protein: CSARSGTPHTEAFF; CDR3 DNA: TGCAGTGCAAGGTCGGGGACCCCGCACACTGAAGCTTTCTTT
V gene: TRBV4-1; clone size: few; J gene: TRBJ2-1; CDR3 length: 13; D gene: NA; CDR3 protein: CASSQTVSNEQFF; CDR3 DNA: TGCGCCAGCAGCCAGACCGTATCCAATGAGCAGTTCTTC
V gene: TRBV30; clone size: NA; J gene: TRBJ1-3; CDR3 length: 15; D gene: NA; CDR3 protein: CAWSHLGISGNTIYF; CDR3 DNA: TGTGCCTGGAGTCATCTAGGGATCTCTGGAAACACCATATATTTT
V gene: TRBV6-1; clone size: NA; J gene: TRBJ1-4; CDR3 length: 15; D gene: NA; CDR3 protein: CASSPSQLLGAKLFF; CDR3 DNA: TGTGCCAGCAGTCCTTCACAGCTACTCGGAGCAAAACTGTTTTTT
V gene: TRBV29-1; clone size: NA; J gene: TRBJ2-2; CDR3 length: 13; D gene: NA; CDR3 protein: CSVGARDAGELFF; CDR3 DNA: TGCAGCGTTGGAGCCAGGGATGCCGGGGAGCTGTTTTTT
V gene: TRBV20-1; clone size: few; J gene: TRBJ2-6; CDR3 length: 18; D gene: TRBD1; CDR3 protein: CSARGGGQGRAGANVLTF; CDR3 DNA: TGCAGTGCTAGAGGGGGGGGACAGGGGAGAGCTGGGGCCAACGTCCTGACTTTC
V gene: TRBV11-3; clone size: NA; J gene: TRBJ2-3; CDR3 length: 16; D gene: NA; CDR3 protein: CASSLDRVRPTDTQYF; CDR3 DNA: TGTGCCAGCAGCTTAGACCGAGTCAGGCCCACAGATACGCAGTATTTT
V gene: TRBV24-1; clone size: NA; J gene: TRBJ2-2; CDR3 length: 16; D gene: TRBD2; CDR3 protein: CATSDPTSGRTGELFF; CDR3 DNA: TGTGCCACCAGTGACCCCACTAGCGGGAGGACCGGGGAGCTGTTTTTT
V gene: TRBV20-1; clone size: NA; J gene: TRBJ2-2; CDR3 length: 15; D gene: TRBD2; CDR3 protein: CSAGLAGEDTGELFF; CDR3 DNA: TGCAGTGCCGGACTAGCGGGAGAGGACACCGGGGAGCTGTTTTTT
V gene: TRBV7-8; clone size: NA; J gene: TRBJ2-7; CDR3 length: 15; D gene: TRBD2; CDR3 protein: CATFYIAGEHHEQYF; CDR3 DNA: TGTGCCACCTTCTACATAGCGGGAGAACACCACGAGCAGTACTTC
V gene: TRBV5-1; clone size: NA; J gene: TRBJ2-5; CDR3 length: 15; D gene: TRBD2; CDR3 protein: CASGPVAGDGETQYF; CDR3 DNA: TGCGCCAGCGGGCCCGTAGCGGGAGACGGGGAGACCCAGTACTTC
V gene: TRBV6-5; clone size: NA; J gene: TRBJ2-2; CDR3 length: 15; D gene: NA; CDR3 protein: CASSYTTQGRGELFF; CDR3 DNA: TGTGCCAGCAGTTACACTACTCAGGGGCGCGGGGAGCTGTTTTTT